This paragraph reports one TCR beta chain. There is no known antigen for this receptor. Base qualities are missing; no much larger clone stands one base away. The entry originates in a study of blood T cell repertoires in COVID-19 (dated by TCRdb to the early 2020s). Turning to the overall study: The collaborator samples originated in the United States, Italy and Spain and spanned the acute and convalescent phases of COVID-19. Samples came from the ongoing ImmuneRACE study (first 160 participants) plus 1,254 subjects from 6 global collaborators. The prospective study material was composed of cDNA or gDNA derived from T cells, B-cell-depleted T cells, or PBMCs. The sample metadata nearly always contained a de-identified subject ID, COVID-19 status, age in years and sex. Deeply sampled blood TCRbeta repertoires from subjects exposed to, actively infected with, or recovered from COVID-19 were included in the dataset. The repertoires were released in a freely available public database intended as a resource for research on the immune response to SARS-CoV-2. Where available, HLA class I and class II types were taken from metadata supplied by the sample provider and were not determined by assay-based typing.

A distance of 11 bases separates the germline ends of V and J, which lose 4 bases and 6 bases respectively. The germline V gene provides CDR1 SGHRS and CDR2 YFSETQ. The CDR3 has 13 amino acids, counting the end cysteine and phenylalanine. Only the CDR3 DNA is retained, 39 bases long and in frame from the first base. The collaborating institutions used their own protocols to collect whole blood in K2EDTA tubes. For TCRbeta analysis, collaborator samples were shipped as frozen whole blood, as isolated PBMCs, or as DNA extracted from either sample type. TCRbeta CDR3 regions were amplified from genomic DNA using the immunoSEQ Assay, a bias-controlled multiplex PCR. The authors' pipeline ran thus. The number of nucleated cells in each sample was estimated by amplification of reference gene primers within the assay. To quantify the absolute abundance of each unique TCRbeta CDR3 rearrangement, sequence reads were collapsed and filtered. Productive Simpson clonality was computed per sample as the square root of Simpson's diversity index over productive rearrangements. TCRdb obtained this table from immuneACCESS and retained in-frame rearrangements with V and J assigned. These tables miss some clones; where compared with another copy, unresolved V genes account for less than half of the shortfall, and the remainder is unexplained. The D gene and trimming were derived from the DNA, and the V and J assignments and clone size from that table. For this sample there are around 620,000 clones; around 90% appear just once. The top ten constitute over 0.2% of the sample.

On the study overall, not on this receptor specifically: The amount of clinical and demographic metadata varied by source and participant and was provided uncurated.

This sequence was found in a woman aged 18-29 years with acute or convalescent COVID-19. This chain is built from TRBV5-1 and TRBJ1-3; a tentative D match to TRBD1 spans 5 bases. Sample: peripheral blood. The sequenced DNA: TGCGCCAGCAGCCTGGCGGGGGAAAACACCATATATTTT. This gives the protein CASSLAGENTIYF.